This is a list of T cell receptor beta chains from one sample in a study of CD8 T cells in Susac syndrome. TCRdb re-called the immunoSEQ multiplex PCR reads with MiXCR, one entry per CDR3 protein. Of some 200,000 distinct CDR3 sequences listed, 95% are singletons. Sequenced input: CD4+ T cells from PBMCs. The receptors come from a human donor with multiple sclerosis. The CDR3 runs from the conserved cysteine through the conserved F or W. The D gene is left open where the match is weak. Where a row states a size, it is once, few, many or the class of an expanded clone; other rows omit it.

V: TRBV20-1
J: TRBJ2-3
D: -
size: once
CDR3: CSARGKGGRDTQYF
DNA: TGCAGTGCTAGGGGGAAGGGGGGCAGAGATACGCAGTATTTT

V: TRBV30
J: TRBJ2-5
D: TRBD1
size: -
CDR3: CAWSLGGWETQYF
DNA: TGTGCCTGGAGCCTAGGGGGCTGGGAGACCCAGTACTTC

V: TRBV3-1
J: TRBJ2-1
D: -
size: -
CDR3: CASSQQHNEQFF
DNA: TGTGCCAGCAGCCAACAACACAATGAGCAGTTCTTC

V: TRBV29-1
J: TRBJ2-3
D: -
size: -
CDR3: CSVGIATITDTQYF
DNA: TGCAGCGTAGGGATAGCGACGATCACAGATACGCAGTATTTT

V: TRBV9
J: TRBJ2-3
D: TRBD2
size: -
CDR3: CASSPYSGWADTQYF
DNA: TGTGCCAGCAGCCCCTATAGCGGGTGGGCAGATACGCAGTATTTT

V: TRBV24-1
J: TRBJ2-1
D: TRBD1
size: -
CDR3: CATSDGQGLSEQFF
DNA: TGTGCCACCAGTGATGGACAGGGTTTGAGTGAGCAGTTCTTC

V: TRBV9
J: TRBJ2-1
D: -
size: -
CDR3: CASSVGMSSYNEQFF
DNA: TGTGCCAGCAGCGTAGGGATGAGCTCCTACAATGAGCAGTTCTTC

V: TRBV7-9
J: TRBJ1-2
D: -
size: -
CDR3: CASSLGSTPGYTF
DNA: TGTGCCAGCAGCTTAGGGTCCACGCCTGGCTACACCTTC

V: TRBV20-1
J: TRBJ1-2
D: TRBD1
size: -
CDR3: CSASNTRPGQGEGYTF
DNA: TGCAGTGCTAGCAACACCAGACCGGGACAGGGAGAGGGCTACACCTTC

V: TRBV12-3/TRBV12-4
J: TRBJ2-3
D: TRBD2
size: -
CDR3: CASSFGLAGGRRMVTQYF
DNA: TGTGCCAGCAGTTTCGGACTAGCGGGAGGGCGGAGAATGGTTACGCAGTATTTT

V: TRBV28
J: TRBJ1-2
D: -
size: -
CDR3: CAAGEQFYGYTF
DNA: TGTGCCGCTGGGGAGCAGTTCTATGGCTACACCTTC

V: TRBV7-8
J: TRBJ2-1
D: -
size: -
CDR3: CASSLKRAAYNEQFF
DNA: TGTGCCAGCAGCCTCAAACGCGCAGCTTACAATGAGCAGTTCTTC

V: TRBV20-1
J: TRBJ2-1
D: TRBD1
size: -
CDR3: CSATGQGGNEQFF
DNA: TGCAGTGCCACGGGACAGGGAGGCAATGAGCAGTTCTTC

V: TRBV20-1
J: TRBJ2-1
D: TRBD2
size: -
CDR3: CSALPTGLGYNEQFF
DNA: TGCAGTGCTCTCCCGACGGGACTAGGCTACAATGAGCAGTTCTTC

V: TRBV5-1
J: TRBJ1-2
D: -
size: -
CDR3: CASSFGLSGGYTF
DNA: TGCGCCAGCAGCTTCGGGCTCTCTGGTGGCTACACCTTC

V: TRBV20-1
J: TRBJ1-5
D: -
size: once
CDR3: CSARVLGEANQPQHF
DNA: TGCAGTGCTAGAGTCCTCGGGGAGGCCAATCAGCCCCAGCATTTT

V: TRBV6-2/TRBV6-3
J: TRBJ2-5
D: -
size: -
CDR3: CASSRREKETQYF
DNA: TGTGCCAGCAGCCGGCGGGAAAAAGAGACCCAGTACTTC

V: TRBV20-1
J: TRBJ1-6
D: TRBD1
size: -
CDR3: CSARKQRRAGGPSSYNSPLHF
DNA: TGCAGTGCTAGAAAACAACGGAGGGCAGGGGGTCCGAGCTCCTATAATTCACCCCTCCACTTT

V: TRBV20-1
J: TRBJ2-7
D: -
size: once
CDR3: CSARDGGQYF
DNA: TGCAGTGCTAGAGATGGAGGGCAGTACTTC

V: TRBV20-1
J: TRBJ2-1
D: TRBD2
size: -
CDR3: CSARTSGGASYNEQFF
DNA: TGCAGTGCTCGGACTAGCGGGGGGGCCTCCTACAATGAGCAGTTCTTC

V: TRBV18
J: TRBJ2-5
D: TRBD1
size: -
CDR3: CASSPRGTGQETQYF
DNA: TGTGCCAGCTCACCACGTGGGACAGGGCAAGAGACCCAGTACTTC

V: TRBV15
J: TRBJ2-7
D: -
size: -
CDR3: CATSRSERYEQYF
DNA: TGTGCCACCAGCAGGTCCGAACGCTACGAGCAGTACTTC

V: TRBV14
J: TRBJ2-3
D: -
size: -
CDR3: CASSQVSGTDTQYF
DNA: TGTGCCAGCAGCCAAGTTTCCGGAACAGATACGCAGTATTTT

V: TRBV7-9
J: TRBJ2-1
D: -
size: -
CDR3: CASSNNEQFF
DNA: TGTGCCAGCAGCAACAATGAGCAGTTCTTC

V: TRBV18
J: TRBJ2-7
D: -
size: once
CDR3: CASSPPAGGDEQYF
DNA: TGTGCCAGCTCACCACCGGCGGGCGGGGACGAGCAGTACTTC

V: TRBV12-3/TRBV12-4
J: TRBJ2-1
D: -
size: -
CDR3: CASSFRDSSYNEQFF
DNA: TGTGCCAGCAGTTTTCGGGATAGCTCCTACAATGAGCAGTTCTTC

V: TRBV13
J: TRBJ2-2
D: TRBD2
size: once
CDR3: CASSRTSGTGELFF
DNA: TGTGCCAGCAGCAGGACTAGCGGCACCGGGGAGCTGTTTTTT

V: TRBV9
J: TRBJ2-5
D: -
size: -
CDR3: CASSVAGGGVQETQYF
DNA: TGTGCCAGCAGCGTAGCTGGGGGCGGGGTCCAAGAGACCCAGTACTTC

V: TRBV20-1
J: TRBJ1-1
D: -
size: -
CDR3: CSARLIGRTEAFF
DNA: TGCAGTGCTAGACTGATTGGGCGCACTGAAGCTTTCTTT

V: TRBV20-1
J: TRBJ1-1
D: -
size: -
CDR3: CSARPTGTEAFF
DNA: TGCAGTGCTAGACCAACAGGGACTGAAGCTTTCTTT

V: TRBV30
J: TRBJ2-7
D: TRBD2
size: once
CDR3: CAWSVPGLEKQYF
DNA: TGTGCCTGGAGTGTACCTGGACTAGAGAAGCAGTACTTC

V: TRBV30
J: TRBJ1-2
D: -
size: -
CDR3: CAWSGAGKDYGYTF
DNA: TGTGCCTGGAGTGGGGCAGGGAAGGACTATGGCTACACCTTC

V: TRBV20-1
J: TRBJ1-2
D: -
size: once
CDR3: CSARVTGPYGYTF
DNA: TGCAGTGCTAGAGTCACAGGGCCCTATGGCTACACCTTC

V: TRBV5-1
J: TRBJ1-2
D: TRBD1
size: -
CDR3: CASSRRQGGDGYTF
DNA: TGCGCCAGCAGCCGACGACAGGGAGGGGATGGCTACACCTTC

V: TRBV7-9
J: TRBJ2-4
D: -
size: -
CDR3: CASSLGRTAENIQYF
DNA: TGTGCCAGCAGCTTAGGTAGGACAGCAGAAAACATTCAGTACTTC

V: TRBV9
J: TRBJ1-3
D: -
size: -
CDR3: CASSARDTLGNTIYF
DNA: TGTGCCAGCAGCGCCCGGGACACCCTTGGAAACACCATATATTTT

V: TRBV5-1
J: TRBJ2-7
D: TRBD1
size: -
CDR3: CASSEPGTGGYEQYF
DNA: TGCGCCAGCAGCGAGCCCGGGACAGGGGGATATGAGCAGTACTTC

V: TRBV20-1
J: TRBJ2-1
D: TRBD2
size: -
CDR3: CSARGRLAGVGNEQFF
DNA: TGCAGTGCTAGAGGGAGACTAGCGGGAGTTGGTAATGAGCAGTTCTTC

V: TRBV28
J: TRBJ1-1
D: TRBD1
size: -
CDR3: CASKGAGYTEAFF
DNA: TGTGCCAGCAAGGGGGCTGGGTACACTGAAGCTTTCTTT